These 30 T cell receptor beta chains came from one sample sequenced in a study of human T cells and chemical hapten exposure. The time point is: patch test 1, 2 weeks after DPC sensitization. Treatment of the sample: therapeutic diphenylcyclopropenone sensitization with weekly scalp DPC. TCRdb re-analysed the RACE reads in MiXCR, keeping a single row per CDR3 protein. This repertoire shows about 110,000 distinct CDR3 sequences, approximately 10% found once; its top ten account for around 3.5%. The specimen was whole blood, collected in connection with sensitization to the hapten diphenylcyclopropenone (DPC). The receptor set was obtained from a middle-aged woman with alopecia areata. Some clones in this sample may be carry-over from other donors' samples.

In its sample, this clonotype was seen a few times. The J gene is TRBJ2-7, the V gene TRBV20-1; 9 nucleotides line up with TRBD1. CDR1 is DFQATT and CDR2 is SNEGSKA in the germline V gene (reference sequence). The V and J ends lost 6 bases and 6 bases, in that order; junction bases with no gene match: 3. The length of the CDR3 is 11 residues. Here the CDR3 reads CSADRGVEQYF. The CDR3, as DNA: TGCAGTGCGGACAGGGGCGTCGAGCAGTACTTC.

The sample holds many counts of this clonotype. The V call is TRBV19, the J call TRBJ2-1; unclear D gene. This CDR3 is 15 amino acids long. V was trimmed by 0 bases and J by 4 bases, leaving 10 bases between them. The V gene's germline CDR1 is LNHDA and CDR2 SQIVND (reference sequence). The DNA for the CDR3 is TGTGCCAGTAGTATAGAGTGGGGTTTGTACAATGAGCAGTTCTTC. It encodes CASSIEWGLYNEQFF. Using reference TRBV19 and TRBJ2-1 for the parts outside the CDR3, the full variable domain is DGGITQSPKYLFRKEGQNVTLSCEQNLNHDAMYWYRQDPGQGLRLIYYSQIVNDFQKGDIAEGYSVSREKKESFPLTVTSAQKNPTAFYLCASSIEWGLYNEQFFGPGTRLTVL.

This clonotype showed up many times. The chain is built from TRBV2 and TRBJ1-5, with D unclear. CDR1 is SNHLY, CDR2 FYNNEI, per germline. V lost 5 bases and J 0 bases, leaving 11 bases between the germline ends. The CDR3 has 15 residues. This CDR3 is CASSSGPLSNQPQHF. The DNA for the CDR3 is TGTGCCAGCAGTTCGGGCCCTCTTAGCAATCAGCCCCAGCATTTT.

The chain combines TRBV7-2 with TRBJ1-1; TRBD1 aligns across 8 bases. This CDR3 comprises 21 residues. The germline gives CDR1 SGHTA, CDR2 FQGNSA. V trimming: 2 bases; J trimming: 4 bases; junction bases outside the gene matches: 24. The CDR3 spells CASSLRLGTGVGGRRGTEAFF. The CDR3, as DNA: TGTGCCAGCAGCTTAAGGCTGGGGACAGGTGTGGGTGGGCGTCGGGGCACTGAAGCTTTCTTT. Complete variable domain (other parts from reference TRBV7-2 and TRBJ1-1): GAGVSQSPSNKVTEKGKDVELRCDPISGHTALYWYRQSLGQGLEFLIYFQGNSAPDKSGLPSDRFSAERTGGSVSTLTIQRTQQEDSAVYLCASSLRLGTGVGGRRGTEAFFGQGTRLTVV.

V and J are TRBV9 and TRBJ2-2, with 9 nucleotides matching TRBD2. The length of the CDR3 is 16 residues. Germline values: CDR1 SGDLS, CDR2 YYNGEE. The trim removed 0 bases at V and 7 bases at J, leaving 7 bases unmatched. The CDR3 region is CASSVGAGGLYGELFF. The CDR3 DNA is TGTGCCAGCAGCGTAGGAGCGGGGGGACTATACGGGGAGCTGTTTTTT.

DNA of the CDR3: TGTGCCAGCACCCAGACTGGCGGTCTCAACCCGGGGAATGAGCAGTTCTTC. This sequence encodes CASTQTGGLNPGNEQFF. The chain couples TRBV5-4 to TRBJ2-1; D possibly corresponds to TRBD2 (5 bases). There are 17 residues in the CDR3. V was shortened by 6 bases and J by 7 bases, with 26 bases between the two germline ends. Germline CDR1 reads SGHNT; CDR2 reads YYREEE (reference sequence).

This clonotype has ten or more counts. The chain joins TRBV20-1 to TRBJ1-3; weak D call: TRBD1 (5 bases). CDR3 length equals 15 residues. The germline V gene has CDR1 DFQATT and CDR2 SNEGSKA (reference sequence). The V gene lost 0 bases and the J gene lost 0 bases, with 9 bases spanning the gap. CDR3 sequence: CSARDPGLSGNTIYF. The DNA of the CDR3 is TGCAGTGCTAGAGATCCGGGGCTCTCTGGAAACACCATATATTTT.

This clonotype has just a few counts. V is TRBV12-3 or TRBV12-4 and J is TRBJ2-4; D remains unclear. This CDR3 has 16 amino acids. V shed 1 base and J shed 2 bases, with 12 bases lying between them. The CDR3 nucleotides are TGTGCCAGCAGTTTAGGGGATCCCGGTTCCAAAAACATTCAGTACTTC. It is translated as CASSLGDPGSKNIQYF.

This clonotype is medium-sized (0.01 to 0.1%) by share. CDR3 in DNA: TGTGCCAGCAGTGGGGTCGCCACTGAAGCTTTCTTT. This sequence encodes CASSGVATEAFF. V and J are TRBV28 and TRBJ1-1; unclear D gene. The germline V gene has CDR1 MDHEN and CDR2 SYDVKM. CDR3 length equals 12 residues. Trimming cost V 5 bases and J 4 bases, with 8 bases left between them.

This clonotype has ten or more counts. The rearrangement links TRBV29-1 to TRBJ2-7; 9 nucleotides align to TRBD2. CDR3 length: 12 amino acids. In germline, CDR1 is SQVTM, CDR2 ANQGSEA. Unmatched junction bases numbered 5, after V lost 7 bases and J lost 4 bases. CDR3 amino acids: CSGGRGAYEQYF. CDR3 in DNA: TGCAGCGGCGGGAGGGGGGCATACGAGCAGTACTTC.

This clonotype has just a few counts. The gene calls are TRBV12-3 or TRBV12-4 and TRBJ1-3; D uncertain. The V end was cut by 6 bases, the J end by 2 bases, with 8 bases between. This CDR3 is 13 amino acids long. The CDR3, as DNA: TGTGCCAGCAGCCAACCCCCTGGAAACACCATATATTTT. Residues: CASSQPPGNTIYF.

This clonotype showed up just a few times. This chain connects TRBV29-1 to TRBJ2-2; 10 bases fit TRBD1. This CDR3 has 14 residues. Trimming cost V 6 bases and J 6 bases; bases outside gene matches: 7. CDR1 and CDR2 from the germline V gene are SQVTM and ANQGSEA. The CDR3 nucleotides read TGCAGCGTCCAACGGGACAGGGGTTCCGGGGAGCTGTTTTTT. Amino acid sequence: CSVQRDRGSGELFF.

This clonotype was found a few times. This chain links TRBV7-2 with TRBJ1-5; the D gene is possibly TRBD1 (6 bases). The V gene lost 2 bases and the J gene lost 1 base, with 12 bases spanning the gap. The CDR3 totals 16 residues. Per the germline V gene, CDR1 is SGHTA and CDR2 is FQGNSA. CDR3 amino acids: CASSLLGGASNQPQHF. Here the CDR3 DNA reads TGTGCCAGCAGCTTACTTGGGGGGGCAAGCAATCAGCCCCAGCATTTT.

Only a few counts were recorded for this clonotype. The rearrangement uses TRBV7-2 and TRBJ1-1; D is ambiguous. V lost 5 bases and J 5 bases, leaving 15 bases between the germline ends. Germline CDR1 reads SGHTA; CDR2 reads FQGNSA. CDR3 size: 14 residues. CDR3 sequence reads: CASSATAMGTEAFF. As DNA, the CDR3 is TGTGCCAGCAGCGCTACAGCTATGGGGACTGAAGCTTTCTTT.

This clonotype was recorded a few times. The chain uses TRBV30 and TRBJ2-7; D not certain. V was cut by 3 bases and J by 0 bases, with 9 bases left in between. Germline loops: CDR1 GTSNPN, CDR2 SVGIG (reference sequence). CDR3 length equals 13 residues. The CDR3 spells CAWRMGSSYEQYF. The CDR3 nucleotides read TGTGCCTGGAGAATGGGCAGCTCCTACGAGCAGTACTTC.

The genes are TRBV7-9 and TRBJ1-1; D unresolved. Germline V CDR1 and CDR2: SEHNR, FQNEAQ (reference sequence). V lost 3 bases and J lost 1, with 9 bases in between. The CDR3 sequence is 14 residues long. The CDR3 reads CASSFSGKNTEAFF. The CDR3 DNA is TGTGCCAGCAGCTTCTCCGGAAAGAACACTGAAGCTTTCTTT. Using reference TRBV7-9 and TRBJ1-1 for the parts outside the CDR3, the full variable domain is DTGVSQNPRHKITKRGQNVTFRCDPISEHNRLYWYRQTLGQGPEFLTYFQNEAQLEKSRLLSDRFSAERPKGSFSTLEIQRTEQGDSAMYLCASSFSGKNTEAFFGQGTRLTVV.

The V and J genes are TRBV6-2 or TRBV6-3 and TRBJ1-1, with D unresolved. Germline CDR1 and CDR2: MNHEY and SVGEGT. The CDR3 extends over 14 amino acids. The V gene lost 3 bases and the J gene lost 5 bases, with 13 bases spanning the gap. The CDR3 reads CASSYRKWGTEAFF. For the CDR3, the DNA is TGTGCCAGCAGTTATCGAAAGTGGGGAACTGAAGCTTTCTTT.

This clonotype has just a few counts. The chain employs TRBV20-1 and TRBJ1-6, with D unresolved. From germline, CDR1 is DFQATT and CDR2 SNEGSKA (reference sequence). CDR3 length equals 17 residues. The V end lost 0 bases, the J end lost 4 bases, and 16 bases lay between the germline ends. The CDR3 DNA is TGCAGTGCTAGAGATCGGCTTCGGCAGGCTTATAATTCACCCCTCCACTTT. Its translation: CSARDRLRQAYNSPLHF.

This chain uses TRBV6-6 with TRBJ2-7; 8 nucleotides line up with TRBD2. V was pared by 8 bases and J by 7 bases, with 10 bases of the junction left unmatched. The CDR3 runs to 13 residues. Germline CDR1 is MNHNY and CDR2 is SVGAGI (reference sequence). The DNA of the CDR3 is TGTGCCAGCTGCCGATGGCGGGGGGAAGAGCAGTACTTC. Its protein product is CASCRWRGEEQYF.

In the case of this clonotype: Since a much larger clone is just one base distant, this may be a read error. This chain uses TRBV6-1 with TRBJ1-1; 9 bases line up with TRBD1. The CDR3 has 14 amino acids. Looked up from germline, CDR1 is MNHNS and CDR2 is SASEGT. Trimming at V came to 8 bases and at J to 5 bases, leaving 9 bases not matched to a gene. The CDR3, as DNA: TGTGCCAGCGTCGTGACGACAGGGGGGACTGAAGCTTTCTTT. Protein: CASVVTTGGTEAFF.

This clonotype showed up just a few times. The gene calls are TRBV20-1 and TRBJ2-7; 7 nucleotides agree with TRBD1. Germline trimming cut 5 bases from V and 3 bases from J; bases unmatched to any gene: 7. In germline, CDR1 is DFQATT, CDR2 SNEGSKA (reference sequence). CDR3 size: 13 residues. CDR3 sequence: CSADHRGRYEQYF. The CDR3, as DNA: TGCAGTGCTGACCACAGGGGACGCTACGAGCAGTACTTC.

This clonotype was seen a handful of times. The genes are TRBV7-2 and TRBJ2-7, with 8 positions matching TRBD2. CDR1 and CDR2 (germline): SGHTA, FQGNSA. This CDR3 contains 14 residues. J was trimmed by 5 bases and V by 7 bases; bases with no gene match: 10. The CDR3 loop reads CASTTGTRVDEQYF. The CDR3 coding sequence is TGTGCCAGCACCACCGGGACTAGGGTCGACGAGCAGTACTTC.

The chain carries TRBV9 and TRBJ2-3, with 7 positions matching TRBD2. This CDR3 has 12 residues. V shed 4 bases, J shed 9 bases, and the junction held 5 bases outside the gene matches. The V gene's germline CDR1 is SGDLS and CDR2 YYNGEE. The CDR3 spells CASSPSGVTQYF. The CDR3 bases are TGTGCCAGCAGCCCCAGCGGGGTCACGCAGTATTTT. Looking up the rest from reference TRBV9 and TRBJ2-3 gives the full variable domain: DSGVTQTPKHLITATGQRVTLRCSPRSGDLSVYWYQQSLDQGLQFLIQYYNGEERAKGNILERFSAQQFPDLHSELNLSSLELGDSALYFCASSPSGVTQYFGPGTRLTVL.

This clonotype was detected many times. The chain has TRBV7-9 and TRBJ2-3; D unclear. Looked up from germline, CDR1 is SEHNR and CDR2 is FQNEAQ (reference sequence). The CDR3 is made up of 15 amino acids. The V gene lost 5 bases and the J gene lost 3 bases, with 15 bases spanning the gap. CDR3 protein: CASSRISPRTDTQYF. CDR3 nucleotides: TGTGCCAGCAGCCGAATCTCCCCTAGGACAGATACGCAGTATTTT.

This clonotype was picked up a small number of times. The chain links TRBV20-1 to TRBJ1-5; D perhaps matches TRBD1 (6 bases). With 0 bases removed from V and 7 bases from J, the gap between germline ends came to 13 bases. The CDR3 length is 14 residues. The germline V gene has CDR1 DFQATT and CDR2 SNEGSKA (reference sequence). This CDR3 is CSARDTQGRQPQHF. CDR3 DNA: TGCAGTGCTAGAGATACGCAGGGGCGGCAGCCCCAGCATTTT.

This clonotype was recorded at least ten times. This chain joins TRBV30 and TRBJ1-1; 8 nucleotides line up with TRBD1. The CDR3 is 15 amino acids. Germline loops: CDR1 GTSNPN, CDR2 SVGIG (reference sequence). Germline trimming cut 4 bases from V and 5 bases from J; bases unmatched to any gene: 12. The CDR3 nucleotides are TGTGCCTGGAACGGGGAAGGACAGGGAGGGACTGAAGCTTTCTTT. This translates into CAWNGEGQGGTEAFF.

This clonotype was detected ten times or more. The CDR3 bases are TGTGCCAGCAGCTTAGGTCCAGGGGTTTACAATGAGCAGTTCTTC. This translates into CASSLGPGVYNEQFF. The genes are TRBV11-1 and TRBJ2-1, with D tentatively TRBD1 (6 bases). Germline V gives CDR1 SGHAT, CDR2 FQDESV (reference sequence). Between the trimmed V and J ends, which lost 1 base and 4 bases, there was a span of 11 bases. CDR3 length equals 15 residues.

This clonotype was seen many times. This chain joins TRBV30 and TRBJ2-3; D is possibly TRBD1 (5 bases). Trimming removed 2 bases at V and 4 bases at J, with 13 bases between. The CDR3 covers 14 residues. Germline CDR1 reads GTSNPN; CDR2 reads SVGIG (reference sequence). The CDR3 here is CAWSRGRIPDTQYF. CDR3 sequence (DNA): TGTGCCTGGAGTAGGGGAAGGATCCCAGATACGCAGTATTTT.

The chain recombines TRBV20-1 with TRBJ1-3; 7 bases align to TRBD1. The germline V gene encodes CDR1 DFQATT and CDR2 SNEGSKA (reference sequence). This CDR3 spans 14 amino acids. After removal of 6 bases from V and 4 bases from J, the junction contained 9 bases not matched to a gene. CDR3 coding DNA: TGCAGTGCCCCTGACAGGGCAGCAGGAAACACCATATATTTT. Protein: CSAPDRAAGNTIYF.

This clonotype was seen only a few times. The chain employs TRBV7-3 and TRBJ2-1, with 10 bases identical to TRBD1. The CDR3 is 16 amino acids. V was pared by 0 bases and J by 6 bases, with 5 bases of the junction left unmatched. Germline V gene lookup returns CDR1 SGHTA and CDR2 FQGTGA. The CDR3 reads CASSLTRDRGGNEQFF. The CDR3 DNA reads TGTGCCAGCAGCTTAACGCGGGACAGGGGTGGCAATGAGCAGTTCTTC.